The rows below give T cell receptor beta chains drawn from one sample of a study of cytomegalovirus exposure and HLA in healthy donors. Profiled with immunoSEQ multiplex PCR; TCRdb holds only in-frame clones, not every one. The sample holds about 76,000 clones, roughly 94% seen once. The source material was PBMCs. All receptors derive from a woman aged 18 to 35 in good health and CMV-seropositive. Both conserved end residues are trimmed from each CDR3. Some rows have no size entry. The others give once, few or many, or a class for an expanded clone.

CDR3 protein: ASSFIPLAGGADTQY; V gene: TRBV5-4; J gene: TRBJ2-3; clone size: .
CDR3 protein: ASSPDRQENYEQY; V gene: TRBV4-2; J gene: .; clone size: .
CDR3 protein: ASSLVGQREKLF; V gene: TRBV5-1; J gene: TRBJ1-4; clone size: .
CDR3 protein: ASSDEARTPTTGELF; V gene: TRBV11-2; J gene: TRBJ2-2; clone size: .
CDR3 protein: ASSYVTSGYEQY; V gene: TRBV6-5; J gene: TRBJ2-7; clone size: .
CDR3 protein: ASSLEVRETQY; V gene: TRBV5-4; J gene: TRBJ2-5; clone size: .
CDR3 protein: ASSSGLARNEQF; V gene: TRBV5-4; J gene: TRBJ2-1; clone size: once
CDR3 protein: ASSLGLAAYNEQF; V gene: TRBV7-2; J gene: TRBJ2-1; clone size: .
CDR3 protein: ASRDRANEKLF; V gene: TRBV19; J gene: TRBJ1-4; clone size: .
CDR3 protein: ASSGTVIGNTIY; V gene: TRBV4-1; J gene: TRBJ1-3; clone size: .
CDR3 protein: ASQGNTGELF; V gene: TRBV2; J gene: TRBJ2-2; clone size: .
CDR3 protein: ASSEIGTGHTEAF; V gene: TRBV5-1; J gene: TRBJ1-1; clone size: .
CDR3 protein: ASSRPFSGETQY; V gene: TRBV18; J gene: TRBJ2-5; clone size: .
CDR3 protein: ASSYGSGSRHEQY; V gene: TRBV6-5; J gene: TRBJ2-7; clone size: .
CDR3 protein: ASSIAPASGASTDTQY; V gene: TRBV19; J gene: TRBJ2-3; clone size: .
CDR3 protein: ASSPTSGTQY; V gene: TRBV18; J gene: TRBJ2-3; clone size: .
CDR3 protein: ASTRGTGSHNEQF; V gene: TRBV5-4; J gene: TRBJ2-1; clone size: .
CDR3 protein: ASSMEGYGYT; V gene: TRBV19; J gene: TRBJ1-2; clone size: .
CDR3 protein: ASSLGLAVYNEQF; V gene: TRBV7-2; J gene: TRBJ2-1; clone size: .
CDR3 protein: ASSLVQVTTYEQY; V gene: TRBV7-8; J gene: TRBJ2-7; clone size: .
CDR3 protein: ASRERLGETQY; V gene: TRBV7-6; J gene: TRBJ2-5; clone size: .
CDR3 protein: ASSVRGEDDEQF; V gene: TRBV2; J gene: TRBJ2-1; clone size: .
CDR3 protein: ASSGGDLESEQY; V gene: TRBV6-4; J gene: TRBJ2-7; clone size: .
CDR3 protein: ASSPNVGTANYEQY; V gene: TRBV7-6; J gene: TRBJ2-7; clone size: .
CDR3 protein: ASSIPGTGGWNTGELF; V gene: TRBV19; J gene: TRBJ2-2; clone size: .
CDR3 protein: ATSRDLAEETQY; V gene: TRBV15; J gene: TRBJ2-5; clone size: .
CDR3 protein: ACRRSDTEAF; V gene: TRBV30; J gene: TRBJ1-1; clone size: .
CDR3 protein: ASSPQGPEAF; V gene: TRBV11-2; J gene: TRBJ1-1; clone size: .
CDR3 protein: ASSYSRDADTQY; V gene: TRBV6-5; J gene: TRBJ2-3; clone size: .
CDR3 protein: AWRGVNTEAF; V gene: TRBV30; J gene: TRBJ1-1; clone size: .
CDR3 protein: ASSPLGGRESYEQY; V gene: TRBV11-2; J gene: TRBJ2-7; clone size: .
CDR3 protein: ASSPPGDSNQPQH; V gene: TRBV7-9; J gene: TRBJ1-5; clone size: .
CDR3 protein: ASSQDRQSSYNEQF; V gene: TRBV4-1; J gene: TRBJ2-1; clone size: .
CDR3 protein: ASSFNAPGQTYGYT; V gene: TRBV7-2; J gene: TRBJ1-2; clone size: .
CDR3 protein: ASSLDTLENTIY; V gene: TRBV19; J gene: TRBJ1-3; clone size: .
CDR3 protein: ASSPGGSPNEKLF; V gene: TRBV9; J gene: TRBJ1-4; clone size: .
CDR3 protein: ASSRTGENTEAF; V gene: TRBV5-4; J gene: TRBJ1-1; clone size: .
CDR3 protein: ASLPPEGWNYGYT; V gene: TRBV30; J gene: TRBJ1-2; clone size: once
CDR3 protein: ASSLGQGGYT; V gene: TRBV5-1; J gene: TRBJ1-2; clone size: .
CDR3 protein: ASSIQGREKLF; V gene: TRBV19; J gene: TRBJ1-4; clone size: once
CDR3 protein: ASSQIAGGTYNEQF; V gene: TRBV5-1; J gene: TRBJ2-1; clone size: .
CDR3 protein: ASSQDRGADTEAF; V gene: TRBV4-1; J gene: TRBJ1-1; clone size: .